These T cell receptor beta chains were read from a single sample in a study of cytomegalovirus exposure and HLA in healthy donors. Here immunoSEQ multiplex PCR was the method, and the copy in TCRdb shows in-frame clones only, minus some. The sample lists 100,000 to 150,000 clones, under 90% occurring once. The sample comprised PBMCs. Every receptor here comes from a man younger than 40 in good health and CMV-seronegative. Both conserved end residues are part of each CDR3. The D gene is left open where the match is weak. Clone size is given for some rows only: seen once, a few or many times, or a class if the clone is expanded.

len,d_gene,j_gene,abundance,v_gene,CDR3nt,CDR3aa
16,.,TRBJ2-2,.,TRBV5-6,TGTGCCAGCAGCTTTCAGAGGCCGGGAGCGGCCGGGGAGCTGTTTTTT,CASSFQRPGAAGELFF
17,.,TRBJ2-5,.,TRBV5-1,TGCGCCAGCAGCTCGGAGCGGACAGCAAACTTTCAAGAGACCCAGTACTTC,CASSSERTANFQETQYF
13,.,TRBJ2-3,.,TRBV10-3,TGTGCCAGCTTAAAGCAGGGATCAGATACGCAGTATTTT,CASLKQGSDTQYF
15,TRBD1,TRBJ1-2,.,TRBV15,TGTGCCACCAGCAGGGGCCCGGGACAGGGGGACGGCTACACCTTC,CATSRGPGQGDGYTF
13,.,TRBJ2-7,.,TRBV27,TGTGCCAGCAGTTTAAAGCCCATCTACGAGCAGTACTTC,CASSLKPIYEQYF
13,TRBD1,TRBJ1-1,.,TRBV6-5,TGTGCCAGCAGGCGACAGGGCGGCACTGAAGCTTTCTTT,CASRRQGGTEAFF
12,.,TRBJ2-7,.,TRBV28,TGTGCCAGCGGGGCAGTTCACTACGAGCAGTACTTC,CASGAVHYEQYF
13,.,TRBJ1-6,few,TRBV10-1,TGCGCCAGCAGTGAGTCAGGGGAATCACCCCTCCACTTT,CASSESGESPLHF
15,.,TRBJ1-2,.,TRBV5-1,TGCGCCAGCAGCTTGTTGGACAGTGCTAACTATGGCTACACCTTC,CASSLLDSANYGYTF
15,.,TRBJ1-3,.,TRBV11-3,TGTGCCAGCAGCTTGGGAGCGCTAGGTGGAAACACCATATATTTT,CASSLGALGGNTIYF
18,.,TRBJ2-1,.,TRBV7-6,TGTGCCAGCAGCTTCCGCGGAGGGGCGGCGCGCTCCTACAATGAGCAGTTCTTC,CASSFRGGAARSYNEQFF
15,TRBD1,TRBJ2-5,.,TRBV27,TGTGCCAGCAGTCCTGTATCGACAGGGGACGAGACCCAGTACTTC,CASSPVSTGDETQYF
13,TRBD2,TRBJ2-7,.,TRBV27,TGTGCCAGCAGCCCCGGGGGGGGGCACGAGCAGTACTTC,CASSPGGGHEQYF
14,.,TRBJ1-2,.,TRBV5-8,TGTGCCAGCAGTCGATACAGGCGCCCCTATGGCTACACCTTC,CASSRYRRPYGYTF
16,TRBD2,TRBJ2-5,.,TRBV10-3,TGTGCCATCAGTACTAGCGGGGGGGCGGAGAGGGAGACCCAGTACTTC,CAISTSGGAERETQYF
13,.,TRBJ2-7,.,TRBV6-5,TGTGCCAGCAGTTACTCGGAGGGGTTGGAGCAGTACTTC,CASSYSEGLEQYF
15,TRBD1,TRBJ1-5,.,TRBV6-6,TGTGCCAGCAGTTCCGGGACAGCTGTTTATCAGCCCCAGCATTTT,CASSSGTAVYQPQHF
18,.,TRBJ2-6,.,TRBV5-1,TGCGCCAGCAGCTTGGCCCGGGAGTTATTCTCTGGGGCCAACGTCCTGACTTTC,CASSLARELFSGANVLTF
15,TRBD1,TRBJ1-3,.,TRBV5-1,TGCGCCAGCAGCAGGACCGGGACAGGTGGAAACACCATATATTTT,CASSRTGTGGNTIYF
12,.,TRBJ2-3,.,TRBV29-1,TGCAGCGTTGATCCAGACACAGATACGCAGTATTTT,CSVDPDTDTQYF
11,TRBD2,TRBJ2-1,few,TRBV7-2,TGTGCCAGCAGCGCGGGAGGGCAGCAGTTCTTC,CASSAGGQQFF
11,.,TRBJ1-1,.,TRBV5-6,TGTGCCAGCAGCCGAGGTACTGAAGCTTTCTTT,CASSRGTEAFF
14,TRBD1,TRBJ1-2,.,TRBV5-1,TGCGCCAGCAGCCCGCAAGGGGGCAGCTATGGCTACACCTTC,CASSPQGGSYGYTF
17,TRBD1,TRBJ2-2,.,TRBV4-2,TGTGCCAGCAGCCAAGGGCAGGGGGTAACTAACACCGGGGAGCTGTTTTTT,CASSQGQGVTNTGELFF
15,.,TRBJ1-1,.,TRBV18,TGTGCCAGCTCACCACGGGTGGGCAGGAACACTGAAGCTTTCTTT,CASSPRVGRNTEAFF
14,.,TRBJ1-2,.,TRBV5-1,TGCGCCAGCAGCATGACACAGGGATTTGATGGCTACACCTTC,CASSMTQGFDGYTF
16,TRBD2,TRBJ2-7,.,TRBV4-2,TGTGCCAGCAGCCCCTTAGCGGGGGGAATCATCTACGAGCAGTACTTC,CASSPLAGGIIYEQYF